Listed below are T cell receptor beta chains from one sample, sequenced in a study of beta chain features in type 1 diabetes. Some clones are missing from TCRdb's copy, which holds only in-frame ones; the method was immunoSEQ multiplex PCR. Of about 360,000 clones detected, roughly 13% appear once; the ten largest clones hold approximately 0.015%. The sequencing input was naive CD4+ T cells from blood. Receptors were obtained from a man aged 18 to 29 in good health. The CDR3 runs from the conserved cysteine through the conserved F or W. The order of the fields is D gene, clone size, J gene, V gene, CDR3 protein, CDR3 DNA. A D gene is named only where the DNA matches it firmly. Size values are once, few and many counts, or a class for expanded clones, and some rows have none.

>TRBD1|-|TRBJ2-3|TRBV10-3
CAIRPTTGGHTDTQYF
TGTGCCATCAGGCCCACCACAGGGGGCCACACAGATACGCAGTATTTT
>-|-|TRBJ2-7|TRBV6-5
CASSYSGTTYEQYF
TGTGCCAGCAGTTACTCCGGGACAACGTACGAGCAGTACTTC
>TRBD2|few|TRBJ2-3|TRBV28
CASSPAGWGTDTQYF
TGTGCCAGCAGCCCAGCGGGATGGGGCACAGATACGCAGTATTTT
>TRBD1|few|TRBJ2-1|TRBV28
CASSPPGQGNNEQFF
TGTGCCAGCAGCCCCCCGGGACAGGGAAACAATGAGCAGTTCTTC
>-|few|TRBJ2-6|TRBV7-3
CASSSPNRAGANVLTF
TGTGCCAGCAGCTCTCCAAACCGAGCGGGGGCCAACGTCCTGACTTTC
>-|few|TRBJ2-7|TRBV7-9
CASGGARSYEQYF
TGTGCCAGCGGGGGGGCCCGCTCCTACGAGCAGTACTTC
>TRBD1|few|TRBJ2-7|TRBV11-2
CASSLRSPTGEYYEQYF
TGTGCCAGCAGCTTAAGGTCTCCGACAGGGGAGTACTACGAGCAGTACTTC
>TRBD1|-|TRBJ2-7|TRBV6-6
CASSYLGQGAYEQYF
TGTGCCAGCAGTTATCTGGGACAGGGGGCCTACGAGCAGTACTTC
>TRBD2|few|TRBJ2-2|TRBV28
CASRLPTSGVGELFF
TGTGCCAGCAGACTACCGACTAGCGGAGTGGGGGAGCTGTTTTTT
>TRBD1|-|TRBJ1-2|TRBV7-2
CASSPLARGLGYTF
TGTGCCAGCAGCCCCCTAGCCAGGGGGCTAGGCTACACCTTC
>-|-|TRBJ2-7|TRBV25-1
CASSAGTYEQYF
TGTGCCAGCAGTGCCGGTACCTACGAGCAGTACTTC
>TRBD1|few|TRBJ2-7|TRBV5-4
CASSPTGGSGYEQYF
TGTGCCAGCAGTCCTACAGGGGGTAGCGGCTACGAGCAGTACTTC
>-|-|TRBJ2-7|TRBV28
CASRVTGTYEQYF
TGTGCCAGCAGAGTAACAGGGACCTACGAGCAGTACTTC
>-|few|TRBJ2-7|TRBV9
CASSVGEGVRYEQYF
TGTGCCAGCAGCGTAGGGGAGGGGGTGCGCTACGAGCAGTACTTC
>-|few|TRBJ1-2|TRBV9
CASSVGGAGYGYTF
TGTGCCAGCAGCGTTGGGGGCGCAGGATATGGCTACACCTTC
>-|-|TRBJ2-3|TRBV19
CAVGRETYTQYF
TGTGCCGTTGGACGGGAGACGTATACGCAGTATTTT
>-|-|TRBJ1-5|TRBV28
CATSPHRPNQPQHF
TGTGCCACCTCCCCGCACAGACCCAATCAGCCCCAGCATTTT
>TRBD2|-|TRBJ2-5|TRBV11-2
CASSLRGSGGETQYF
TGTGCCAGCAGCTTACGAGGTAGCGGGGGAGAGACCCAGTACTTC
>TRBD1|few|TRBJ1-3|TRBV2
CASSELSRDRNGDTIYF
TGTGCCAGCAGTGAACTGTCCCGGGACAGGAACGGAGACACCATATATTTT
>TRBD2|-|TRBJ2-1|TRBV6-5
CASSYSSSGRAHEQFF
TGTGCCAGCAGTTACTCAAGTAGCGGGAGGGCCCATGAGCAGTTCTTC
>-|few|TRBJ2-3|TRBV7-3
CASSLTYYSTDTQYF
TGTGCCAGCAGCTTAACGTACTATAGCACAGATACGCAGTATTTT
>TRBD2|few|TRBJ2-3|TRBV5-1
CASSSERETQYF
TGCGCCAGCAGCTCCGAGCGGGAAACGCAGTATTTT
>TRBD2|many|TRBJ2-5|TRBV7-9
CAGRSGGRETQYF
TGTGCCGGGCGGTCGGGGGGTCGAGAGACCCAGTACTTC
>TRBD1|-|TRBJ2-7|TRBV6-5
CASSYVAGGSYEQYF
TGTGCCAGCAGTTACGTGGCAGGGGGCTCCTACGAGCAGTACTTC